This is a list of T cell receptor beta chains from one sample in a study of blood T cell repertoires in COVID-19. Sequencing used immunoSEQ multiplex PCR; TCRdb keeps in-frame clones, though not all of them. The sample holds about 670,000 clones, 70% to 90% seen once. The sample was peripheral blood. Receptors originate from a woman aged 18 to 35 with acute or convalescent COVID-19. Each CDR3 is given with its conserved first and last residue. The D gene is left open where the match is weak. The listing skips clone size in some rows; elsewhere it reads once, few, many or a size class.

j_call	v_call	clone_size	cdr3_length	d_call	cdr3_aa	cdr3_nt
TRBJ2-5	TRBV27	NA	12	TRBD2	CASSFPGGTQYF	TGTGCCAGCAGTTTCCCGGGGGGGACCCAGTACTTC
TRBJ1-2	TRBV12-3/TRBV12-4	NA	11	NA	CASSLKEGYTF	TGTGCCAGCAGTTTGAAGGAGGGCTACACCTTC
TRBJ2-1	TRBV18	NA	16	TRBD2	CASSPPFGEGLGEQFF	TGTGCCAGCTCCCCCCCGTTTGGGGAGGGGTTGGGGGAGCAGTTCTTC
TRBJ1-3	TRBV5-6	few	15	NA	CASSLVRGVGNTIYF	TGTGCCAGCAGCTTGGTGCGGGGGGTCGGAAACACCATATATTTT
TRBJ1-5	TRBV27	NA	15	NA	CASSLHPGNPQPQHF	TGTGCCAGCAGTCTCCATCCCGGGAATCCCCAGCCCCAGCATTTT
TRBJ1-6	TRBV2	NA	14	NA	CASSPNPGRSPLHF	TGTGCCAGCAGTCCCAACCCAGGGAGGTCACCCCTCCACTTT
TRBJ2-1	TRBV29-1	NA	11	NA	CSADGGFGQFF	TGCAGCGCCGATGGGGGGTTCGGTCAGTTCTTC
TRBJ1-3	TRBV7-2	NA	16	TRBD1	CASSTQGAKGINTIYF	TGTGCCAGCAGCACCCAGGGGGCTAAGGGGATCAACACCATATATTTT
TRBJ2-5	TRBV7-6	NA	18	TRBD2	CASSGRARTSGIQETQYF	TGTGCCAGCAGCGGACGAGCCCGGACTAGCGGCATACAAGAGACCCAGTACTTC
TRBJ1-6	TRBV5-1	NA	14	NA	CASSNTQGNSPLHF	TGCGCCAGCAGCAATACACAGGGTAATTCACCCCTCCACTTT
TRBJ2-3	TRBV4-3	NA	15	NA	CASSQGLEASDTQYF	TGCGCCAGCAGCCAGGGCCTGGAAGCCTCAGATACGCAGTATTTT
TRBJ1-2	TRBV3-1/TRBV3-2	once	15	TRBD1	CASSQEETGIYGYTF	TGTGCCAGCAGCCAAGAGGAGACAGGGATATATGGCTACACCTTC
TRBJ1-3	TRBV7-2	NA	18	TRBD1	CASSLQGIGPNFGNTIYF	TGTGCCAGCAGTTTACAGGGGATCGGGCCTAACTTTGGAAACACCATATATTTT
TRBJ1-1	TRBV28	NA	18	TRBD1	CASSPGTGGNPWNTEAFF	TGTGCCAGCAGTCCGGGGACAGGGGGGAACCCATGGAACACTGAAGCTTTCTTT
TRBJ1-2	TRBV12-3/TRBV12-4	few	13	TRBD1	CASSHGQGTAYTF	TGTGCCAGCAGTCACGGACAGGGGACGGCCTACACCTTC
TRBJ1-4	TRBV12-5	once	15	TRBD1	CASGLSQGTNEKLFF	TGTGCTAGTGGTTTATCACAGGGGACTAATGAAAAACTGTTTTTT
TRBJ2-2	TRBV30	once	14	NA	CAWNGQSNTGELFF	TGTGCCTGGAATGGGCAGTCGAACACCGGGGAGCTGTTTTTT
TRBJ1-5	TRBV6-5	NA	14	NA	CASSQQGFNQPQHF	TGTGCCAGCAGCCAACAGGGTTTCAATCAGCCCCAGCATTTT
TRBJ2-1	TRBV29-1	NA	12	NA	CSVEQGGGEQFF	TGCAGCGTTGAGCAGGGAGGAGGTGAGCAGTTCTTC
TRBJ1-3	TRBV6-5	NA	15	NA	CASSYRGGSGNTIYF	TGTGCCAGCAGTTACCGGGGAGGCTCTGGAAACACCATATATTTT
TRBJ2-7	TRBV5-1	NA	16	TRBD2	CASAPGGPWAHYEQYF	TGCGCCAGCGCCCCGGGGGGTCCCTGGGCACACTACGAGCAGTACTTC
TRBJ1-5	TRBV6-1	NA	15	NA	CASSEAYTGHQPQHF	TGTGCCAGCAGTGAAGCGTATACGGGTCATCAGCCCCAGCATTTT